This TCR beta chain was captured in a study of fetal regulatory T cell absence and autoimmunity. Study-level points and caveats: Pancreas TCRs were oligoclonally enriched versus cord blood, some clones over 80-fold.

The assay was run at survey level. TCRdb keeps only in-frame clones here, not all; method: immunoSEQ multiplex PCR. Of approximately 94,000 clones listed, roughly 70% are singletons. A word on this clone: Its antigen is still unknown.

This CDR3 contains 16 residues. The V end was cut by 0 bases, the J end by 1 base, with 13 bases between. Germline values: CDR1 SGHRS, CDR2 YFSETQ. The gene calls are TRBV5-1 and TRBJ2-5; TRBD1 or TRBD2 may be the D gene (5 bases each). The sequenced sample was pancreas tissue. The clonotype comes from a male donor with IPEX syndrome. The CDR3 DNA is TGCGCCAGCAGCTTGGGAGGGGCGACTCGCCAAGAGACCCAGTACTTC. This sequence encodes CASSLGGATRQETQYF.